This T cell receptor (beta chain) was found in a study of T cells after yellow fever vaccination. This CDR3 is built from 16 residues. The V segment lost 1 base and the J segment 4 bases; nucleotides outside the gene matches: 6. CDR1 and CDR2 from the germline V gene are LGHNA and YNFKEQ. TCRdb re-called the 5' RACE reads through MiXCR, storing one row per CDR3 protein. The sample gives some 320,000 distinct CDR3 sequences, over 8.5% of which show up once; roughly 3% is in the top ten. Sequenced here: CD4+ T cells sorted from PBMCs, sampled 45 days after the yellow fever booster vaccination. The J gene is TRBJ2-3, the V gene TRBV4-2; 9 bases are a match to TRBD2. This sequence was found in a man between 18 and 35 years old who received the YFV17D yellow fever vaccine. The CDR3 protein is CASSQVAGGRSDTQYF. The CDR3 region has the DNA TGTGCCAGCAGCCAAGTCGCGGGGGGGCGTTCAGATACGCAGTATTTT.